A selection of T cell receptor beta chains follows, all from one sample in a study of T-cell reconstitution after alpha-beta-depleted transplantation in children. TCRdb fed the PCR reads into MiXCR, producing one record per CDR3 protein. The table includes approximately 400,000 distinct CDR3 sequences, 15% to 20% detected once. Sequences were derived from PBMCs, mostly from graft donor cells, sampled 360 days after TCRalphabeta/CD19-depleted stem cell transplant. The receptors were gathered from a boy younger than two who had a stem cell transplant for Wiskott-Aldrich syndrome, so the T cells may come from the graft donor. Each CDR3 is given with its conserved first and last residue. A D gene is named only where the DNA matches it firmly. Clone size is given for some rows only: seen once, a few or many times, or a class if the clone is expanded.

CASSLRASGYNEQFF,TGTGCCAGCAGCTTAAGGGCTAGCGGATACAATGAGCAGTTCTTC,TRBV7-8,many,TRBJ2-1,TRBD2
CATSRDFGQPMRSQYF,TGTGCCACCAGCAGAGATTTTGGACAGCCCATGAGGTCCCAGTACTTC,TRBV15,NA,TRBJ2-5,NA
CASSLSPMAGITDTQYF,TGTGCCAGCAGCTTATCCCCTATGGCGGGGATCACAGATACGCAGTATTTT,TRBV7-9,few,TRBJ2-3,NA
CASSDSYSYEQYF,TGTGCCAGCAGCGACAGTTATTCCTACGAGCAGTACTTC,TRBV7-8,NA,TRBJ2-7,NA
CASRNSFETQYF,TGTGCCAGCAGAAACTCCTTTGAGACCCAGTACTTC,TRBV6-5,NA,TRBJ2-5,NA
CASSCDRVSETQYF,TGTGCCAGCAGTTGCGACAGGGTGTCGGAGACCCAGTACTTC,TRBV12-3/TRBV12-4,NA,TRBJ2-5,TRBD1
CASSTSSGANVLTF,TGTGCCAGCAGTACAAGCTCTGGGGCCAACGTCCTGACTTTC,TRBV2,few,TRBJ2-6,NA
CASSQPTGGPYEQYF,TGCGCCAGCAGCCAACCGACAGGGGGCCCATACGAGCAGTACTTC,TRBV5-1,few,TRBJ2-7,TRBD1
CASSSSGRFETGELFF,TGTGCCAGCAGCTCCAGCGGGAGATTTGAAACCGGGGAGCTGTTTTTT,TRBV7-9,NA,TRBJ2-2,TRBD2
CSVPGLARDTQYF,TGCAGCGTTCCCGGCCTAGCGAGAGATACGCAGTATTTT,TRBV29-1,once,TRBJ2-3,NA
CASSPSSWGGPFPDTQYF,TGTGCCAGCAGCCCCTCTAGCTGGGGGGGCCCCTTCCCAGATACGCAGTATTTT,TRBV7-6,once,TRBJ2-3,NA
CASSGGPRSSQFF,TGTGCCAGCAGCGGGGGTCCGAGGAGCTCGCAGTTCTTC,TRBV12-3/TRBV12-4,NA,TRBJ2-1,NA
CASSLAPLAGVRETQYF,TGTGCCAGCAGCTTAGCCCCTCTAGCGGGAGTTCGGGAGACCCAGTACTTC,TRBV7-9,NA,TRBJ2-5,TRBD2
CASSLVYSGNNEQFF,TGTGCCAGCAGCTTAGTGTATTCGGGAAACAATGAGCAGTTCTTC,TRBV7-6,NA,TRBJ2-1,NA
CASSQVESQETQYF,TGCGCCAGCAGCCAAGTGGAATCTCAAGAGACCCAGTACTTC,TRBV4-1,few,TRBJ2-5,NA
CASSQGLASTYEQYF,TGCGCCAGCAGCCAAGGGCTAGCGTCAACCTACGAGCAGTACTTC,TRBV4-3,few,TRBJ2-7,NA
CASRLAGGSFYNEQFF,TGTGCCAGCAGGCTAGCGGGGGGTTCCTTCTACAATGAGCAGTTCTTC,TRBV6-5,NA,TRBJ2-1,TRBD2
CASSQGQGGAQYF,TGTGCCAGCAGCCAAGGACAGGGTGGGGCGCAGTATTTT,TRBV7-2,NA,TRBJ2-3,TRBD1
CASSPPGVWDYEQYF,TGTGCCAGCAGCCCCCCAGGTGTTTGGGACTACGAGCAGTACTTC,TRBV7-9,NA,TRBJ2-7,NA
CASSKSGSGYNEQFF,TGTGCCAGCAGTAAGAGCGGGAGCGGCTACAATGAGCAGTTCTTC,TRBV12-3/TRBV12-4,NA,TRBJ2-1,TRBD2
CASSLGLLAYEQYF,TGTGCCAGCAGCTTGGGACTACTGGCCTACGAGCAGTACTTC,TRBV5-6,NA,TRBJ2-7,NA
CASRRDSSLLGYTF,TGTGCCAGCAGACGGGACAGCTCATTACTGGGCTACACCTTC,TRBV12-3/TRBV12-4,NA,TRBJ1-2,TRBD1
CSARGLAGAATQYF,TGCAGTGCTAGAGGTCTAGCGGGAGCAGCTACGCAGTATTTT,TRBV20-1,many,TRBJ2-3,TRBD2
CASSPRNSYQETQYF,TGTGCCAGCTCACCACGAAACAGCTACCAAGAGACCCAGTACTTC,TRBV18,few,TRBJ2-5,NA
CASRSGYGYTF,TGTGCCAGCAGGTCAGGGTACGGCTACACCTTC,TRBV6-5,few,TRBJ1-2,NA
CASSEGGRGYQETQYF,TGTGCCAGCAGCGAAGGCGGCCGGGGGTACCAAGAGACCCAGTACTTC,TRBV28,few,TRBJ2-5,NA
CASSLTDLFMNTEAFF,TGTGCCAGCAGTTTGACAGATCTGTTTATGAACACTGAAGCTTTCTTT,TRBV6-5,NA,TRBJ1-1,NA
CSARTTSGTDNEQFF,TGCAGTGCTAGAACGACTAGCGGGACCGACAATGAGCAGTTCTTC,TRBV20-1,NA,TRBJ2-1,TRBD2
CSVGQGEGGYTF,TGCAGCGTTGGTCAGGGGGAAGGTGGCTACACCTTC,TRBV29-1,NA,TRBJ1-2,TRBD1
CSATVGDTQYF,TGCAGTGCCACCGTTGGAGATACGCAGTATTTT,TRBV20-1,few,TRBJ2-3,NA
CASSLDGTLTDTQYF,TGTGCCAGCAGCTTGGACGGGACTCTCACAGATACGCAGTATTTT,TRBV11-3,NA,TRBJ2-3,NA
CSARVVGTGTYEQYF,TGCAGTGCTAGAGTGGTCGGGACAGGGACCTACGAGCAGTACTTC,TRBV20-1,few,TRBJ2-7,TRBD1
CASSRTSEADTQYF,TGTGCCAGCAGCCGGACTAGCGAGGCAGATACGCAGTATTTT,TRBV6-1,few,TRBJ2-3,TRBD2
CASSPLLRTQNTGELFF,TGTGCCAGCAGTCCCTTACTACGGACACAGAACACCGGGGAGCTGTTTTTT,TRBV27,few,TRBJ2-2,NA
CASSFWGIGSNEQFF,TGTGCCAGCAGTTTCTGGGGAATTGGTTCAAATGAGCAGTTCTTC,TRBV12-3/TRBV12-4,many,TRBJ2-1,NA
CASRQGWGTEAFF,TGTGCCAGCAGACAGGGGTGGGGGACTGAAGCTTTCTTT,TRBV12-3/TRBV12-4,few,TRBJ1-1,TRBD1
CASSWTGYTGELFF,TGCGCCAGCAGCTGGACAGGGTACACCGGGGAGCTGTTTTTT,TRBV5-1,few,TRBJ2-2,TRBD1
CASSPREGLAGNEQFF,TGCGCCAGCAGCCCTCGGGAGGGACTAGCGGGCAATGAGCAGTTCTTC,TRBV4-3,few,TRBJ2-1,TRBD2
CASRRGSSYEQYF,TGTGCCAGCAGGCGGGGGAGCTCCTACGAGCAGTACTTC,TRBV25-1,many,TRBJ2-7,TRBD2
CASKDRDNEKLFF,TGTGCCAGCAAAGACAGGGATAATGAAAAACTGTTTTTT,TRBV6-6,few,TRBJ1-4,TRBD1
CSATTSGRPYTGELFF,TGCAGTGCTACGACTAGCGGGAGGCCCTACACCGGGGAGCTGTTTTTT,TRBV20-1,NA,TRBJ2-2,TRBD2
CASSFGFSGNTIYF,TGTGCCAGCAGCTTCGGGTTCTCTGGAAACACCATATATTTT,TRBV5-8,NA,TRBJ1-3,NA
CASSFRRSYNEQFF,TGTGCCAGCAGTTTTCGGCGGTCCTACAATGAGCAGTTCTTC,TRBV12-3/TRBV12-4,once,TRBJ2-1,NA
CATSNRGSGPYNEQFF,TGTGCCACCAGTAACCGGGGTAGCGGTCCCTACAATGAGCAGTTCTTC,TRBV24-1,NA,TRBJ2-1,NA
CASSLEGTRYEQYF,TGTGCCAGCAGCTTAGAGGGGACCCGCTACGAGCAGTACTTC,TRBV7-2,NA,TRBJ2-7,NA
CSASDMAKNIQYF,TGCAGTGCTAGTGACATGGCCAAAAACATTCAGTACTTC,TRBV20-1,NA,TRBJ2-4,NA
CASSYCGQRKETQYF,TGTGCCAGCAGTTACTGCGGACAGAGAAAGGAGACCCAGTACTTC,TRBV6-7,NA,TRBJ2-5,NA
CASSSTSGSTDTQYF,TGCGCCAGCAGCTCCACTAGCGGGAGCACAGATACGCAGTATTTT,TRBV5-1,NA,TRBJ2-3,TRBD2
CSAQGGNPYEQYF,TGCAGCGCTCAGGGAGGGAACCCCTACGAGCAGTACTTC,TRBV29-1,few,TRBJ2-7,TRBD2
CASSRDRHNSPLHF,TGCGCCAGCAGCCGGGACAGACATAATTCACCCCTCCACTTT,TRBV5-1,NA,TRBJ1-6,TRBD1
CASSRRGPHSGANVLTF,TGTGCCAGCAGCCGCAGGGGCCCCCACTCTGGGGCCAACGTCCTGACTTTC,TRBV12-3/TRBV12-4,NA,TRBJ2-6,NA
CASSALSGRGTGELFF,TGTGCCAGCAGCGCCCTTAGCGGGAGAGGTACCGGGGAGCTGTTTTTT,TRBV9,NA,TRBJ2-2,TRBD2
CASSLALTKAEQYF,TGCGCCAGCAGCTTGGCCCTAACCAAGGCCGAGCAGTACTTC,TRBV5-1,NA,TRBJ2-7,NA
CSVHLSYGYTF,TGCAGTGTACACTTATCCTATGGCTACACCTTC,TRBV20-1,NA,TRBJ1-2,NA
CASSPFWGGSTNEQYF,TGTGCCAGCAGCCCTTTTTGGGGGGGGAGTACTAACGAGCAGTACTTC,TRBV11-2,few,TRBJ2-7,TRBD2
CSVEGLAVYNEQFF,TGCAGCGTTGAAGGACTAGCGGTTTACAATGAGCAGTTCTTC,TRBV29-1,NA,TRBJ2-1,TRBD2
CASSRAGRNNEQFF,TGTGCCAGTAGTAGAGCGGGAAGAAACAATGAGCAGTTCTTC,TRBV19,NA,TRBJ2-1,TRBD2
CASIFSSGELFF,TGTGCCAGCATTTTCTCGTCCGGGGAGCTGTTTTTT,TRBV2,NA,TRBJ2-2,NA